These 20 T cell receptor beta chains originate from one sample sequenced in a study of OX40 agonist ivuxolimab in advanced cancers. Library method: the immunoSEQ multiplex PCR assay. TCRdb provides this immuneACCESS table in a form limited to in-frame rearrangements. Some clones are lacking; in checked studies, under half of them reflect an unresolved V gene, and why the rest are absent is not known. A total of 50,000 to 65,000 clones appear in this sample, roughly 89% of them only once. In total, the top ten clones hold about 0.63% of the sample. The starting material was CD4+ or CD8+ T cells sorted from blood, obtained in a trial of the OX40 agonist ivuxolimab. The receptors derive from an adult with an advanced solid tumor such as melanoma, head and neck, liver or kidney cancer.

This CDR3 reads CASSIPGQGNTGELFF. The CDR3 region has the DNA TGTGCCAGTAGTATCCCCGGGCAGGGGAACACCGGGGAGCTGTTTTTT. The J gene is TRBJ2-2, the V gene TRBV19; tentatively, D is TRBD1 (5 bases). V was trimmed by 3 bases and J by 1 base, leaving 12 bases between them. Germline loops: CDR1 LNHDA, CDR2 SQIVND (reference sequence). The CDR3 extends over 16 amino acids.

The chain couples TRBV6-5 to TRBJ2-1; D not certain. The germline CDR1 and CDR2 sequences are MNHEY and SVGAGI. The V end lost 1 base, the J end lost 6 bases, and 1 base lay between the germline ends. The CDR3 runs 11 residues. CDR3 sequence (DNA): TGTGCCAGCAGTTACTTCAATGAGCAGTTCTTC. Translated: CASSYFNEQFF.

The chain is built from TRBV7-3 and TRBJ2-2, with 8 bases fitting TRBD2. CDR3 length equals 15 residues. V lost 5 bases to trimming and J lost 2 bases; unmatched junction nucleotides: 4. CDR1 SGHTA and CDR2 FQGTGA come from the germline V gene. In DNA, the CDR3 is TGTGCCAGCAGCCCCATAGCGGGAAACACCGGGGAGCTGTTTTTT. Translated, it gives CASSPIAGNTGELFF. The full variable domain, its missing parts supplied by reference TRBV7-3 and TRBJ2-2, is GAGVSQTPSNKVTEKGKYVELRCDPISGHTALYWYRQSLGQGPEFLIYFQGTGAADDSGLPNDRFFAVRPEGSVSTLKIQRTERGDSAVYLCASSPIAGNTGELFFGEGSRLTVL.

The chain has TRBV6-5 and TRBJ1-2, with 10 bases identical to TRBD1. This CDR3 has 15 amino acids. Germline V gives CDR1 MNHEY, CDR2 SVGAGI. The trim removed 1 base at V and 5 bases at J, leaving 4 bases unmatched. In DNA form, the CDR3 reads TGTGCCAGCAGTTACTTATCGGGACAGGGGTATGGCTACACCTTC. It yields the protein CASSYLSGQGYGYTF.

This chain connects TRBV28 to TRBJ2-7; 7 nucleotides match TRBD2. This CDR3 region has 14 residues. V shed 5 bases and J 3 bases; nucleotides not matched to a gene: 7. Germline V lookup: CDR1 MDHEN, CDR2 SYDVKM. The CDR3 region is CASSVSLAGYEQYF. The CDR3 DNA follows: TGTGCCAGCAGTGTAAGCTTAGCGGGCTACGAGCAGTACTTC.

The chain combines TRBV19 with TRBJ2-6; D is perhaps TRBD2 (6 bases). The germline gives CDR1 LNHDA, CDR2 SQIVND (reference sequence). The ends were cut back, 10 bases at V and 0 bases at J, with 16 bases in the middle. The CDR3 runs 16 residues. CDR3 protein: CATGSGSSSGANVLTF. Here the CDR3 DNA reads TGTGCCACGGGGAGCGGGTCTAGCTCTGGGGCCAACGTCCTGACTTTC.

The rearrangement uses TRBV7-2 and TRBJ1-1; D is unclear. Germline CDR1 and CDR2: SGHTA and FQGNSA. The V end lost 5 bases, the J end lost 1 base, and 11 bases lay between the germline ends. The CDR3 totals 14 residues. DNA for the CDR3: TGTGCCAGCAGCCGGATGTGGGAGAACACTGAAGCTTTCTTT. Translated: CASSRMWENTEAFF. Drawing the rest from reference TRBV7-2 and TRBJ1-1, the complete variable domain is GAGVSQSPSNKVTEKGKDVELRCDPISGHTALYWYRQSLGQGLEFLIYFQGNSAPDKSGLPSDRFSAERTGGSVSTLTIQRTQQEDSAVYLCASSRMWENTEAFFGQGTRLTVV.

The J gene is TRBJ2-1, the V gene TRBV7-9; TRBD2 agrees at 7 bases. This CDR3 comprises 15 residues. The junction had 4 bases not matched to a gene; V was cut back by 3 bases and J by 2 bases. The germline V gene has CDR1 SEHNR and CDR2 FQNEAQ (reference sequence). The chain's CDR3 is CASSFSGTTYNEQFF. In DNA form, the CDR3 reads TGTGCCAGCAGCTTTAGTGGGACTACCTACAATGAGCAGTTCTTC.

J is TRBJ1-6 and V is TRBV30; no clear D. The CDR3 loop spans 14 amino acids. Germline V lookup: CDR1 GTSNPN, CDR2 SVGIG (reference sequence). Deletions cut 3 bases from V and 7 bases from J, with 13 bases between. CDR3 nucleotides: TGTGCCTGGAGCCTAACACCAAGAAATTCACCCCTCCACTTT. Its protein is CAWSLTPRNSPLHF.

CDR3 loop: CASRGTGNSYEQYF. In nucleotides, the CDR3 is TGTGCCAGTAGGGGGACGGGGAACTCCTACGAGCAGTACTTC. The rearrangement links TRBV19 to TRBJ2-7; D may be TRBD1 or TRBD2 (5 bases each). The CDR3 consists of 14 residues. Per the germline V gene, CDR1 is LNHDA and CDR2 is SQIVND (reference sequence). V was pared by 6 bases and J by 0 bases, with 12 bases between. Combining the CDR3 with reference TRBV19 and TRBJ2-7 gives the whole variable domain DGGITQSPKYLFRKEGQNVTLSCEQNLNHDAMYWYRQDPGQGLRLIYYSQIVNDFQKGDIAEGYSVSREKKESFPLTVTSAQKNPTAFYLCASRGTGNSYEQYFGPGTRLTVT.

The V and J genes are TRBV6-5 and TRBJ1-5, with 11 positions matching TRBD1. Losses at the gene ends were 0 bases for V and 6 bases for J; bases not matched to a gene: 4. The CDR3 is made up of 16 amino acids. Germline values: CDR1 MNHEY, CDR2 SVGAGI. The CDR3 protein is CASSYSDRGLGQPQHF. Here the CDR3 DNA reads TGTGCCAGCAGTTACTCGGACAGGGGGCTTGGTCAGCCCCAGCATTTT.

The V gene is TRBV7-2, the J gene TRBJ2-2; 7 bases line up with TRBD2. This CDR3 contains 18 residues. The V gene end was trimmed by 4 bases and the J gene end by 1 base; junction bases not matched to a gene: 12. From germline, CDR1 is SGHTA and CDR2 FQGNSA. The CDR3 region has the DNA TGTGCCAGCAGCTCGAACAGGAGGCAGCGGGGGAACACCGGGGAGCTGTTTTTT. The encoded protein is CASSSNRRQRGNTGELFF.

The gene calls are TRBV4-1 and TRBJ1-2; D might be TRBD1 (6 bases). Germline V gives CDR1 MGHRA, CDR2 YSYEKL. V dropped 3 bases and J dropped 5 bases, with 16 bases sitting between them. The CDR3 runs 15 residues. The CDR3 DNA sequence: TGCGCCAGCAGCCAGGCCACAGGGTGGCCATATGGCTACACCTTC. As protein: CASSQATGWPYGYTF.

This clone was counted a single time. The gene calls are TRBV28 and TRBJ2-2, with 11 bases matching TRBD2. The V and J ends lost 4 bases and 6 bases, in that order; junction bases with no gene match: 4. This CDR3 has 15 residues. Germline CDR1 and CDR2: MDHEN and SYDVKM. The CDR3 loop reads CASSSWTSGSGELFF. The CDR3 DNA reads TGTGCCAGCAGTTCCTGGACTAGCGGGTCCGGGGAGCTGTTTTTT.

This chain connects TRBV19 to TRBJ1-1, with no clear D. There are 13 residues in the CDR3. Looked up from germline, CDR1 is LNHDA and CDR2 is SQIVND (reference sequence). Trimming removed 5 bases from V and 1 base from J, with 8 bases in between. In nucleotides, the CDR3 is TGTGCCAGTAGTGCAACAAAGAACACTGAAGCTTTCTTT. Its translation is CASSATKNTEAFF.

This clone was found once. The CDR3 DNA follows: TGTGCCAGCTCCAGGACCCTCGCGCAGGAGACCCAGTACTTC. Translating gives CASSRTLAQETQYF. V is TRBV19 and J is TRBJ2-5; D is undetermined. V lost 9 bases to trimming and J lost 5 bases, with 19 bases between them. The CDR3 totals 14 residues. From germline, CDR1 is LNHDA and CDR2 SQIVND (reference sequence).

The CDR3 here is CASTLPLGELFF. CDR3 sequence (DNA): TGTGCCAGCACTTTACCCCTCGGGGAGCTGTTTTTT. The chain uses TRBV5-4 and TRBJ2-2; D ambiguous. From germline, CDR1 is SGHNT and CDR2 YYREEE (reference sequence). CDR3 size: 12 residues. V shed 6 bases and J shed 7 bases, with 10 bases lying between them.

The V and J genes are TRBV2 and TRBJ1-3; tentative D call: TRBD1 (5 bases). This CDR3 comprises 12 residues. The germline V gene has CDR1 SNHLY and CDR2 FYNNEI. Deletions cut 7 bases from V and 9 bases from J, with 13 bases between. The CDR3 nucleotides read TGTGCCAGCACCCAGGGAGTAGGCACCATATATTTT. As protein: CASTQGVGTIYF.

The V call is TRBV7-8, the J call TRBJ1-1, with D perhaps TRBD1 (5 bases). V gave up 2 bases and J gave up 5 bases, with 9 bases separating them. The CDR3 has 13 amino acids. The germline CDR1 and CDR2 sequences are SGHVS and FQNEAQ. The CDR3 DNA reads TGTGCCAGCAGCTTAACGGGGGGAACTGAAGCTTTCTTT. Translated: CASSLTGGTEAFF.

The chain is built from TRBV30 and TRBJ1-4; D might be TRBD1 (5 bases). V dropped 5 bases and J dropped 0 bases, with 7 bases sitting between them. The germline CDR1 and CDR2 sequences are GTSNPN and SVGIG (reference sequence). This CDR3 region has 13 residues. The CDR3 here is CAWGGATNEKLFF. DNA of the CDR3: TGTGCCTGGGGGGGGGCAACTAATGAAAAACTGTTTTTT.